This entry is about one TCR beta chain. Sequence at one end of the junction differs from germline and may be a read error. From germline, CDR1 is SGDLS and CDR2 YYNGEE. The CDR3 extends over 13 amino acids. These data come from a study of blood T cells in healthy people across ages. Primed by a sample-barcoded 5' primer and a J-beta primer mix, a second PCR proceeded for 7 to 11 cycles. Each CDR3 protein is one row after TCRdb ran MiXCR on the 5' RACE reads. The sample has fewer than 2,000,000 distinct CDR3 sequences; around 40% are singletons. The TCR comes from a human donor in good health. The sample was blood. This rearrangement joins TRBV9 to TRBJ2-5, with TRBD2 matching 7 bases. CDR3 region: CACSVRLAETQYF. CDR3 in DNA: TGTGCCTGCAGCGTACGGCTAGCGGAAACCCAGTACTTC.